This record concerns one TCR beta chain sequence. Primers: 60 Vbeta forward and 13 Jbeta reverse. Method: immunoSEQ multiplex PCR; TCRdb's copy keeps in-frame clones and lacks some. The sample has 150,000 to 200,000 clones; roughly 13% are singletons. The data derive from a study of cytomegalovirus exposure and HLA in healthy donors. Germline CDR1 reads SNHLY; CDR2 reads FYNNEI. Trimming shortened V by 5 bases and J by 0 bases, and 10 bases separated the two germline ends. This CDR3 is 14 amino acids long. The receptor was derived from a man aged 45 to 65 in good health and CMV-seropositive. V is TRBV2 and J is TRBJ1-1; unclear D gene. Specimen: PBMCs. CDR3 amino acids: CASSPTAMNTEAFF. The CDR3 bases are TGTGCCAGCAGTCCAACAGCTATGAACACTGAAGCTTTCTTT.